Below, 5 T cell receptor beta chains from the same sample are listed, as sequenced in a study of blood T cell repertoires in COVID-19. Here immunoSEQ multiplex PCR was the method, and the copy in TCRdb shows in-frame clones only, minus some. The profile shows roughly 330,000 clones, roughly 90% of them singletons. Input material: peripheral blood. The origin of the receptors is a woman aged 50 to 65 with active or convalescent COVID-19.

The chain recombines TRBV5-4 with TRBJ2-7; 7 nucleotides agree with TRBD2. Germline loops: CDR1 SGHNT, CDR2 YYREEE (reference sequence). Germline trimming cut 0 bases from V and 6 bases from J; bases unmatched to any gene: 9. The CDR3 has 15 residues. CDR3 coding DNA: TGTGCCAGCAGCTTGGCTGGAGGACTAGGTAGCGAGCAGTACTTC. Translating it yields CASSLAGGLGSEQYF.

A single count supports this clone. V and J are TRBV11-1 and TRBJ1-1; TRBD1 matches 8 bases. This CDR3 is built from 14 residues. Germline CDR1 reads SGHAT; CDR2 reads FQDESV (reference sequence). V lost 5 bases to trimming and J lost 11 bases; unmatched junction nucleotides: 13. CDR3: CASSKRTGTERAFF. The CDR3 DNA is TGTGCCAGCAGCAAAAGGACAGGGACGGAGAGGGCTTTCTTT.

The rearrangement links TRBV4-1 to TRBJ2-1; TRBD2 agrees at 11 bases. The CDR3 has 17 residues. Germline CDR1 and CDR2: MGHRA and YSYEKL. The V gene end was trimmed by 0 bases and the J gene end by 4 bases; junction bases not matched to a gene: 5. CDR3 in DNA: TGCGCCAGCAGCCAAGATACCAGGACTAGCGGGTACAATGAGCAGTTCTTC. Its translation: CASSQDTRTSGYNEQFF.

V gene TRBV7-8 combines with J gene TRBJ1-5, with D uncertain. Trimming cost V 4 bases and J 1 base, with 11 bases left between them. CDR1 is SGHVS and CDR2 is FQNEAQ in the germline V gene. CDR3 length: 15 residues. CDR3 residues: CASSSGMRSNQPQHF. DNA of the CDR3: TGTGCCAGCAGCTCGGGAATGAGGAGCAATCAGCCCCAGCATTTT. Full variable domain (outside the CDR3, taken from reference TRBV7-8 and TRBJ1-5): GAGVSQSPRYKVAKRGQDVALRCDPISGHVSLFWYQQALGQGPEFLTYFQNEAQLDKSGLPSDRFFAERPEGSVSTLKIQRTQQEDSAVYLCASSSGMRSNQPQHFGDGTRLSIL.

The V call is TRBV10-3, the J call TRBJ2-5, with TRBD2 as a possible D gene (6 bases). The ends were cut back, 8 bases at V and 1 base at J, with 8 bases in the middle. The CDR3 length is 12 residues. CDR1 and CDR2 from the germline V gene are ENHRY and SYGVKD. DNA for the CDR3: TGTGCCATCGGCGGGGCCCAAGAGACCCAGTACTTC. Encoded protein: CAIGGAQETQYF.